The clone carrying this T cell receptor beta chain came up a few times. Its cognate antigen is unknown. CDR3 size: 15 residues. V was pared by 1 base and J by 4 bases, with 14 bases between. These data belong to a study of identical twins. Study-wide results and caveats: Modeled out-of-frame TCR alpha sharing in monozygotic twins fell below observed levels. Insertions were reduced in abundant cord blood beta clonotypes but not in memory repertoires. There is a chance that invariant MAIT and iNKT cells partially muddied zero-insertion analyses.

The authors used template switching to add a universal primer site and gave cDNA unique molecular identifiers. TCRdb called the 5' RACE reads again in MiXCR, with one record for every CDR3 protein. The repertoire holds 300,000 to 350,000 distinct CDR3 sequences, with roughly an eighth as singletons. Another study also made use of these data, one on yellow fever vaccine responses in identical twins.

The material sequenced was CD8+ T cells sorted from blood. The genes are TRBV12-3 or TRBV12-4 and TRBJ2-7; a possible D gene is TRBD2 (5 bases). This TCR came from a woman in her late teens or twenties in good health. CDR3 region: CASSLVIAPGYEQYF. CDR3 sequence (DNA): TGTGCCAGCAGTTTAGTTATAGCGCCAGGATACGAGCAGTACTTC.